This TCR beta chain came from a study of blood T cell repertoires in COVID-19. There are 14 residues in the CDR3. Germline CDR1 and CDR2: MNHEY and SVGEGT. V lost 5 bases to trimming and J lost 2 bases, with 10 bases between them. Assay used: immunoSEQ multiplex PCR; TCRdb lists only in-frame clones, some missing. This table has hundreds of thousands of clones, approximately 80% appearing once. This clone has more than one count but fewer than ten. The clonotype originates from a woman aged 40 to 55 with acute COVID-19. The chain carries TRBV6-2 or TRBV6-3 and TRBJ1-5; D not certain. The sample consisted of PBMCs or T cells enriched from blood (not recorded which). The CDR3 DNA follows: TGTGCCAGCAGTCGCGGGGTTGGCAATCAGCCCCAGCATTTT. Translating it yields CASSRGVGNQPQHF.